This T cell receptor beta chain was observed in a study of OX40 agonist ivuxolimab in advanced cancers. In its sample, this clone was seen once. CDR1 and CDR2 (germline): SGHVS, FQNEAQ. This CDR3 has 14 amino acids. The ends lost 5 bases at V and 7 bases at J; junction bases unmatched: 11. Libraries were prepared by immunoSEQ multiplex PCR; TCRdb keeps only in-frame clonotypes and omits some of them. The sample shows about 52,000 clones, over 80% of them seen only once. The chain has TRBV7-8 and TRBJ2-7; 7 bases match TRBD2. The material sequenced was CD4+ or CD8+ T cells sorted from blood, taken in a trial of the OX40 agonist ivuxolimab. The receptor comes from an adult with an advanced solid tumor such as melanoma, head and neck, liver or kidney cancer. The CDR3 bases are TGTGCCAGCAGCCCCCCCGGGCTGGGGGGGGAGCAGTACTTC. This translates into CASSPPGLGGEQYF.